This entry lists 21 T cell receptor beta chains sequenced from one sample in a study of blood T cell repertoires in COVID-19. Measured with immunoSEQ multiplex PCR; TCRdb has only the in-frame clones, and not every one. The profile shows 180,000 or so clones, about 89% of them singletons. Sequencing was carried out using peripheral blood. Source of these receptors: a man between 70 and 80 years old with acute or convalescent COVID-19.

This chain uses TRBV5-1 with TRBJ2-3, with 9 bases fitting TRBD2. The V gene end was trimmed by 3 bases and the J gene end by 2 bases; junction bases not matched to a gene: 10. The CDR3 covers 17 residues. In germline, CDR1 is SGHRS, CDR2 YFSETQ. CDR3: CASSSHGREGPTDTQYF. The CDR3 nucleotides are TGCGCCAGCAGCTCCCATGGGCGGGAGGGCCCCACAGATACGCAGTATTTT.

This chain joins TRBV30 and TRBJ1-2; the D is unclear. Germline CDR1 is GTSNPN and CDR2 is SVGIG (reference sequence). V was clipped by 6 bases and J by 14 bases, with 16 bases between them. The length of the CDR3 is 10 residues. The CDR3 loop is CACYSVLTTF. CDR3 bases: TGTGCCTGTTACTCGGTACTAACGACCTTC. Full variable domain (outside the CDR3, taken from reference TRBV30 and TRBJ1-2): SQTIHQWPATLVQPVGSPLSLECTVEGTSNPNLYWYRQAAGRGLQLLFYSVGIGQISSEVPQNLSASRPQDRQFILSSKKLLLSDSGFYLCACYSVLTTFGSGTRLTVV.

This clone was counted once. The genes are TRBV27 and TRBJ2-3; 7 bases map to TRBD1. CDR3 length equals 16 residues. Germline V gene sequence: CDR1 MNHEY, CDR2 SMNVEV (reference sequence). With 3 bases clipped from V and 2 bases from J, the junction kept 8 bases outside the gene matches. The CDR3 DNA is TGTGCCAGCAGTTTCAACAGGGGAAGGGTCACAGATACGCAGTATTTT. The encoded protein is CASSFNRGRVTDTQYF.

The chain couples TRBV7-3 to TRBJ2-6; D unresolved. Germline CDR1 reads SGHTA; CDR2 reads FQGTGA. The CDR3 is 14 amino acids. V lost 3 bases and J 0 bases, leaving 3 bases between the germline ends. CDR3 loop: CASSLSSGANVLTF. The CDR3 DNA reads as TGTGCCAGCAGCTTGAGCTCTGGGGCCAACGTCCTGACTTTC.

The rearrangement links TRBV5-6 to TRBJ2-3, with D unclear. The CDR3 extends over 12 amino acids. Between the trimmed V and J ends, which lost 2 bases and 5 bases, there was a span of 6 bases. The V gene's germline CDR1 is SGHDT and CDR2 YYEEEE. Here the CDR3 reads CASSFTGDTQYF. Written as DNA, the CDR3 is TGTGCCAGCAGCTTTACCGGAGATACGCAGTATTTT.

The chain couples TRBV7-3 to TRBJ2-3, with TRBD2 identical over 9 bases. The trim removed 3 bases at V and 5 bases at J, leaving 6 bases unmatched. Germline V gene sequence: CDR1 SGHTA, CDR2 FQGTGA. This CDR3 is 15 amino acids long. CDR3 nucleotide sequence: TGTGCCAGCAGCTTGAGACTAGCGGATAGAGATACGCAGTATTTT. Its translation: CASSLRLADRDTQYF. Full variable domain (outside the CDR3, taken from reference TRBV7-3 and TRBJ2-3): GAGVSQTPSNKVTEKGKYVELRCDPISGHTALYWYRQSLGQGPEFLIYFQGTGAADDSGLPNDRFFAVRPEGSVSTLKIQRTERGDSAVYLCASSLRLADRDTQYFGPGTRLTVL.

The chain combines TRBV19 with TRBJ2-3, with 10 positions matching TRBD2. CDR3 length: 17 residues. CDR1 and CDR2 from the germline V gene are LNHDA and SQIVND (reference sequence). V gave up 4 bases and J gave up 7 bases; unmatched junction bases: 14. This CDR3 is CASSTWTSGRGWNTQYF. The CDR3 DNA sequence: TGTGCCAGTAGTACCTGGACTAGCGGCAGGGGGTGGAATACGCAGTATTTT.

The J gene is TRBJ1-2, the V gene TRBV5-1, with a weak D call TRBD1 (5 bases). This CDR3 has 15 amino acids. CDR1 SGHRS and CDR2 YFSETQ come from the germline V gene. The germline V and J ends were trimmed by 4 bases and 4 bases, with 17 bases remaining between them. CDR3 in DNA: TGCGCCAGCAGCGCGTTCACAGGTCGAGGCTATGGCTACACCTTC. Its protein is CASSAFTGRGYGYTF.

The V gene is TRBV6-1, the J gene TRBJ2-6; TRBD1 aligns across 7 bases. The CDR3 runs to 16 residues. V shed 0 bases and J 2 bases; nucleotides not matched to a gene: 1. Per germline, CDR1 MNHNS and CDR2 SASEGT. For the CDR3, the DNA is TGTGCCAGCAGTGAAGCAGGGACAGCTGGGGCCAACGTCCTGACTTTC. It yields the protein CASSEAGTAGANVLTF.

The chain employs TRBV19 and TRBJ2-3, with D hard to call. Deletions cut 7 bases from V and 9 bases from J, with 20 bases between. The CDR3 consists of 14 residues. Germline values: CDR1 LNHDA, CDR2 SQIVND (reference sequence). DNA of the CDR3: TGTGCCAGTAACTTCGGCAGGTCCGGTGGCACGCAGTATTTT. Translated, it gives CASNFGRSGGTQYF.

The chain has TRBV3-1 (or the pseudogene TRBV3-2) and TRBJ2-3; D uncertain. Germline values: CDR1 LGHDT, CDR2 YNNKEL (reference sequence). Deletions cut 0 bases from V and 0 bases from J, with 13 bases between. The CDR3 totals 17 residues. CDR3 region: CASSQDGTTTSTDTQYF. The CDR3 nucleotides read TGTGCCAGCAGCCAAGATGGAACTACGACTAGCACAGATACGCAGTATTTT.

The chain has TRBV7-8 and TRBJ2-3, with TRBD1 matching 7 bases. Germline V gene sequence: CDR1 SGHVS, CDR2 FQNEAQ. This CDR3 region has 14 residues. V lost 5 bases and J lost 2; bases outside the gene matches: 4. CDR3 region: CASSKTGATDTQYF. In nucleotides, the CDR3 is TGTGCCAGCAGCAAAACAGGGGCCACAGATACGCAGTATTTT. Combining the CDR3 with reference TRBV7-8 and TRBJ2-3 gives the whole variable domain GAGVSQSPRYKVAKRGQDVALRCDPISGHVSLFWYQQALGQGPEFLTYFQNEAQLDKSGLPSDRFFAERPEGSVSTLKIQRTQQEDSAVYLCASSKTGATDTQYFGPGTRLTVL.

V is TRBV19 and J is TRBJ2-1, with 11 bases aligning to TRBD2. The J segment lost 4 bases and the V segment lost 6 bases, leaving 5 bases of the junction unmatched. Germline CDR1 is LNHDA and CDR2 is SQIVND (reference sequence). The CDR3 runs 15 residues. For the CDR3, the DNA is TGTGCCAGTAGGGCCGGACTAGCGGGTTACAATGAGCAGTTCTTC. Protein product: CASRAGLAGYNEQFF.

This rearrangement joins TRBV6-6 to TRBJ1-5, with D hard to call. This CDR3 region has 14 residues. Germline loops: CDR1 MNHNY, CDR2 SVGAGI (reference sequence). The ends were cut back, 0 bases at V and 9 bases at J, with 12 bases in the middle. The CDR3 region has the DNA TGTGCCAGCAGTTACTCCCCCGGAGAGAGGCCCCAGCATTTT. Protein product: CASSYSPGERPQHF.

This chain links TRBV3-1 (or the pseudogene TRBV3-2) with TRBJ1-1; D is perhaps TRBD1 (5 bases). The CDR3 runs to 12 residues. The V gene's germline CDR1 is LGHDT and CDR2 YNNKEL (reference sequence). V was shortened by 0 bases and J by 10 bases, with 9 bases between the two germline ends. The CDR3 protein is CASSQDRGLAFF. The CDR3 nucleotides read TGTGCCAGCAGCCAAGATCGGGGGTTAGCTTTCTTT.

The chain combines TRBV11-2 with TRBJ1-5; D remains unclear. Between the trimmed V and J ends, which lost 0 bases and 6 bases, there was a span of 6 bases. This CDR3 region has 13 residues. Germline values: CDR1 SGHAT, CDR2 FQNNGV. For the CDR3, the DNA is TGTGCCAGCAGCTTAGATCTAGGTCAGCCCCAGCATTTT. This translates into CASSLDLGQPQHF.

In its sample, this clone was seen a few times. The V and J genes are TRBV4-1 and TRBJ1-4; perhaps TRBD1 as D (5 bases). This CDR3 has 16 residues. CDR1 and CDR2 (germline): MGHRA, YSYEKL. The ends were cut back, 4 bases at V and 1 base at J, with 13 bases in the middle. The CDR3 sequence is CASSPGYRGTNEKLFF. The DNA for the CDR3 is TGCGCCAGCAGCCCAGGGTATAGAGGAACTAATGAAAAACTGTTTTTT.

The chain links TRBV20-1 to TRBJ2-3, with TRBD1 matching over 7 bases. The CDR3 is 15 amino acids. CDR1 and CDR2 (germline): DFQATT, SNEGSKA (reference sequence). Unmatched junction bases numbered 9, after V lost 3 bases and J lost 3 bases. CDR3 coding DNA: TGCAGTGCTAGTAGTGCAGGACAGGCTACAGATACGCAGTATTTT. It yields the protein CSASSAGQATDTQYF.

The chain is built from TRBV27 and TRBJ1-3; D gene ambiguous. Germline assignment: CDR1 MNHEY and CDR2 SMNVEV (reference sequence). Deletions cut 0 bases from V and 2 bases from J, with 5 bases between. This CDR3 is 14 amino acids long. CDR3 coding DNA: TGTGCCAGCAGTTTATCGGGAGCTGGAAACACCATATATTTT. Protein: CASSLSGAGNTIYF.

This rearrangement joins TRBV5-8 to TRBJ1-2; TRBD1 aligns across 8 bases. Germline V gene sequence: CDR1 SGHTS, CDR2 YDEGEE. V was clipped by 0 bases and J by 7 bases; unmatched bases: 5. The CDR3 totals 14 residues. CDR3 sequence (DNA): TGTGCCAGCAGCTTGGCCGGACAGGGCGGTGGCTACACCTTC. The encoded protein is CASSLAGQGGGYTF.

This clone was seen a handful of times. The chain carries TRBV28 and TRBJ1-2; D ambiguous. V was pared by 9 bases and J by 4 bases, with 9 bases between. Germline loops: CDR1 MDHEN, CDR2 SYDVKM. This CDR3 comprises 11 residues. CDR3 in amino acids: CASRLPYGYTF. The CDR3 nucleotides are TGTGCCAGTAGACTGCCCTATGGCTACACCTTC.